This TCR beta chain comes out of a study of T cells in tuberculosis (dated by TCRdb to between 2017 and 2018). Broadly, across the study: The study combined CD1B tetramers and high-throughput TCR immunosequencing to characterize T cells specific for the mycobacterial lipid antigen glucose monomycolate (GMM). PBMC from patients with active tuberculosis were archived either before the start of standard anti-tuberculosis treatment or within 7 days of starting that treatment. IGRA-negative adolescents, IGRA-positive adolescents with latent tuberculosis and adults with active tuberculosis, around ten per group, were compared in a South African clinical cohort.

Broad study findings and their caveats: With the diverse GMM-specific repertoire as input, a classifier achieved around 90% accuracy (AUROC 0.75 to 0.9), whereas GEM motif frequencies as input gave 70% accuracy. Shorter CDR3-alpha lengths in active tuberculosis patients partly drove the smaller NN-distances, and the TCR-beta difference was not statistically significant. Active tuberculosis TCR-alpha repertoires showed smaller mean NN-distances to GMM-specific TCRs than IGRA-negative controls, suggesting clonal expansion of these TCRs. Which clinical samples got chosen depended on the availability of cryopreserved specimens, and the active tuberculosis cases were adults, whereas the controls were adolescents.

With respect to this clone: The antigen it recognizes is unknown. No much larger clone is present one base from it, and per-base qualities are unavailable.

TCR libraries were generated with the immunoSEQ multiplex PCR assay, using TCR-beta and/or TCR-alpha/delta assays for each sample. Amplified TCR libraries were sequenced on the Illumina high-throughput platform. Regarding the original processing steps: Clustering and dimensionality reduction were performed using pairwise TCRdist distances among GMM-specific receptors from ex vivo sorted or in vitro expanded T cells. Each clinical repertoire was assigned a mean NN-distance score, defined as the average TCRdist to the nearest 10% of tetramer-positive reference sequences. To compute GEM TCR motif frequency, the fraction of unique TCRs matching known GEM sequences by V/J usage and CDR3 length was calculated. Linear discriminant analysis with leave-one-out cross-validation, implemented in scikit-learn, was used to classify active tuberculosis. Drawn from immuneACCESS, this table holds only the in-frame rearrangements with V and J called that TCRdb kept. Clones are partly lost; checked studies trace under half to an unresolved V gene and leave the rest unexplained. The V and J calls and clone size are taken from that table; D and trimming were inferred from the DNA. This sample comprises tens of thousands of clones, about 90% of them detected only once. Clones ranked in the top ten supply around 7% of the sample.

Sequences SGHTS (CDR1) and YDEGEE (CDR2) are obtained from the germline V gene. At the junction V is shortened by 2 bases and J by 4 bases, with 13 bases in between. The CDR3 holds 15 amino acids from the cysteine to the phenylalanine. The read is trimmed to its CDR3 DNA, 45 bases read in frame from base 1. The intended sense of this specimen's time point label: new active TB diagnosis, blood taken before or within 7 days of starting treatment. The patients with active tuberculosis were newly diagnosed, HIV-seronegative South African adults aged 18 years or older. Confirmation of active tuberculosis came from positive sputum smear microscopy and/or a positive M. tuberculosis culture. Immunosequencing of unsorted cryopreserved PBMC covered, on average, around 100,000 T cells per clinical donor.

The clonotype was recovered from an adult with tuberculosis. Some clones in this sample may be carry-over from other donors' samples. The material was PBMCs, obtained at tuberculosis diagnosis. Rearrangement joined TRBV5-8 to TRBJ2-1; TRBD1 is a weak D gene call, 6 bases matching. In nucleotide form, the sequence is TGTGCCAGCAGCTTCGGGACAATTTTATACAATGAGCAGTTCTTC. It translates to CASSFGTILYNEQFF.